The present T cell receptor beta chain was sequenced within a study of T cells in Graves' hyperthyroidism and ophthalmopathy. This clonotype was found many times. The antigen remains undetermined. It was RNA transcripts that yielded the amplified TCR beta CDR3 regions. In the first-round RT-PCR of the TCR CDR3, the HTBI primer set was used. MiXCR, applied by TCRdb to the multiplex PCR reads, yields one record per CDR3 protein. The profile shows under 250,000 distinct CDR3 sequences, about a sixth of them singletons. Patients counted as stable if ophthalmopathy did not develop within 18 months. Patients aged 18 to 65 had newly diagnosed hyperthyroidism lasting under 2 months. Points from the study as a whole: Most thyroid clonotypes expanded above 0.001 were also detected in blood. Ophthalmopathy was model-predicted a median approximately six months pre-onset.

V lost 3 bases and J 3 bases, leaving 7 bases between the germline ends. There are 13 residues in the CDR3. Germline values: CDR1 SGHRS, CDR2 YFSETQ. The gene calls are TRBV5-1 and TRBJ1-5, with D perhaps matching TRBD1 (5 bases). The clonotype originates from a woman aged 50 to 65 with Graves' hyperthyroidism. Sequencing was performed on blood. CDR3 nucleotide sequence: TGCGCCAGCAGCTCGGGACTCAATCAGCCCCAGCATTTT. It yields the protein CASSSGLNQPQHF.